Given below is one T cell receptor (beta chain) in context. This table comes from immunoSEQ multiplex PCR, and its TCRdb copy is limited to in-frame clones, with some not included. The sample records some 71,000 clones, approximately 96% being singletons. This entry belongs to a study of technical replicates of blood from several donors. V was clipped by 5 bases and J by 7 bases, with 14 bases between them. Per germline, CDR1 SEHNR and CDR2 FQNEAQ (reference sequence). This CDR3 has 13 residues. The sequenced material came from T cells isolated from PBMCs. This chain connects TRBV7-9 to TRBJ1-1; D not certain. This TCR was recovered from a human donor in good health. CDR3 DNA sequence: TGTGCCAGCAGCCGGGAGGCGCGGGGTGAAGCTTTCTTT. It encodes CASSREARGEAFF.